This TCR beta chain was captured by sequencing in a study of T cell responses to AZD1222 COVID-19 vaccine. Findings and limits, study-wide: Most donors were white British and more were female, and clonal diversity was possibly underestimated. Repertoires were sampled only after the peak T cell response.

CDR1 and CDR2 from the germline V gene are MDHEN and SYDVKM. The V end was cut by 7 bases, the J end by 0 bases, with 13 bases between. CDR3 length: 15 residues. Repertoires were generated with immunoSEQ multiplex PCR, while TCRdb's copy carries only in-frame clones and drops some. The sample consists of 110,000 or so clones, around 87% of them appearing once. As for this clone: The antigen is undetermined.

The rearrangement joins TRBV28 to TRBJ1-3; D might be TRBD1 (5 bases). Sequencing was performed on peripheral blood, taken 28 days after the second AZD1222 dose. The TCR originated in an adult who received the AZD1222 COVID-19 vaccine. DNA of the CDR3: TGTGCCAGCACGGGGGGACCCAGCTCTGGAAACACCATATATTTT. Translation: CASTGGPSSGNTIYF.